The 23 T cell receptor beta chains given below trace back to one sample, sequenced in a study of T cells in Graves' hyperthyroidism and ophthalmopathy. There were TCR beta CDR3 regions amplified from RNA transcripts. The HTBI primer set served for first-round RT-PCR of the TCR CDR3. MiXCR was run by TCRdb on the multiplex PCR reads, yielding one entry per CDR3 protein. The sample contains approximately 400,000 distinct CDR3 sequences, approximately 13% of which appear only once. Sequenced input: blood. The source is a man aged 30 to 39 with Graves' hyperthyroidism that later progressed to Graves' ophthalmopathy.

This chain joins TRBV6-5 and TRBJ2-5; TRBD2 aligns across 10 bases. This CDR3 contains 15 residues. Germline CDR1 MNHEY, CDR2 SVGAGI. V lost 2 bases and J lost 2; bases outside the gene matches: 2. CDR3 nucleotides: TGTGCCAGCAGTTACCTTAGCGGGGGGCAAGAGACCCAGTACTTC. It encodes CASSYLSGGQETQYF.

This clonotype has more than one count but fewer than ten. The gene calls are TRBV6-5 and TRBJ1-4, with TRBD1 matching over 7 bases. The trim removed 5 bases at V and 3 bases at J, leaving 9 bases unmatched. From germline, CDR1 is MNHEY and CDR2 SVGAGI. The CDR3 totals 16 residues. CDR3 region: CASSNPQGWPNEKLFF. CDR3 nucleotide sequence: TGTGCCAGCAGTAACCCACAGGGGTGGCCTAATGAAAAACTGTTTTTT.

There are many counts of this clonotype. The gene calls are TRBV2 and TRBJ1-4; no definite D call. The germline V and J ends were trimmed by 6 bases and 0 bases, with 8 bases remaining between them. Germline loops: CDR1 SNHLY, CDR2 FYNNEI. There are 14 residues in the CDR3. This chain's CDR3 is CASRSTSTNEKLFF. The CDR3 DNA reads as TGTGCCAGCAGGTCCACATCAACTAATGAAAAACTGTTTTTT.

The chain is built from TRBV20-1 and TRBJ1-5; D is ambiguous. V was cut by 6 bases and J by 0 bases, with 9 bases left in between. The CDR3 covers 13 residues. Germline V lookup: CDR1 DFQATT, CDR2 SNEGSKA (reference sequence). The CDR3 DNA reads TGCAGTGCGATCCAGGATAGCAATCAGCCCCAGCATTTT. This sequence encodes CSAIQDSNQPQHF.

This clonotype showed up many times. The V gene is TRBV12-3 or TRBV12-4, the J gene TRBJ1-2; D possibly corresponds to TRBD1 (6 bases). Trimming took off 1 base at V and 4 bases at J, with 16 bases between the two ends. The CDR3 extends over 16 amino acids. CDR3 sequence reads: CASSLGTDLSLYGYTF. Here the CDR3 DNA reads TGTGCCAGCAGTTTAGGGACAGATCTATCTCTCTATGGCTACACCTTC.

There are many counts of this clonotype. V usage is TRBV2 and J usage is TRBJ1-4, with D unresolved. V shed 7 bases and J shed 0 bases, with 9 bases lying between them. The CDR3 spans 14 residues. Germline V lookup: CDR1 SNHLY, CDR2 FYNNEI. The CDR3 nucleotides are TGTGCCAGCACCGAATTGACAACTAATGAAAAACTGTTTTTT. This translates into CASTELTTNEKLFF.

The CDR3 DNA sequence: TGTGCCAGCAGCCGCACCGGGACAGGGATTCAAGAGACCCAGTACTTC. This codes for CASSRTGTGIQETQYF. The chain recombines TRBV3-1 with TRBJ2-5, with 9 positions matching TRBD1. Germline V gene lookup returns CDR1 LGHDT and CDR2 YNNKEL (reference sequence). The CDR3 loop spans 16 amino acids. V dropped 4 bases and J dropped 2; count of bases not matched to a gene: 8.

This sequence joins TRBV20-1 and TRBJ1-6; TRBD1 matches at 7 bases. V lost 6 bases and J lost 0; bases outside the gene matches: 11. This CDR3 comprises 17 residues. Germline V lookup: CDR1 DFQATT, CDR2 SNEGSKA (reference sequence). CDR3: CSAEYRGSSSYNSPLHF. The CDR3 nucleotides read TGCAGTGCGGAGTACAGGGGTTCGAGCTCCTATAATTCACCCCTCCACTTT.

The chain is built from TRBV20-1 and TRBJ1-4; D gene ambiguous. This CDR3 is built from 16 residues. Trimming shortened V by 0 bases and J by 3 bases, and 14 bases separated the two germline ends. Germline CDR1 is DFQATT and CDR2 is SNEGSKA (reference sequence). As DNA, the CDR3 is TGCAGTGCTAGAGATCCGGATTTGGGGTCTAATGAAAAACTGTTTTTT. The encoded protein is CSARDPDLGSNEKLFF.

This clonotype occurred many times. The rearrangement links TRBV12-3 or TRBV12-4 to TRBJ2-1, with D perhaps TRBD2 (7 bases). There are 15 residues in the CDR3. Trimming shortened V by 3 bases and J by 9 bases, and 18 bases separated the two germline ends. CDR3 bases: TGTGCCAGCAGTTTCTCGGGGGAGGGGGGGGGTGAGCAGTTCTTC. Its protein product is CASSFSGEGGGEQFF.

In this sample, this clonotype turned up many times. The CDR3 protein is CASSSGTVSDTQYF. Here the CDR3 DNA reads TGTGCCAGCAGCTCCGGGACAGTGTCAGATACGCAGTATTTT. The chain couples TRBV28 to TRBJ2-3; 7 bases agree with TRBD1. V lost 6 bases to trimming and J lost 4 bases; unmatched junction nucleotides: 7. Germline lookup yields CDR1 MDHEN and CDR2 SYDVKM. The CDR3 loop spans 14 amino acids.

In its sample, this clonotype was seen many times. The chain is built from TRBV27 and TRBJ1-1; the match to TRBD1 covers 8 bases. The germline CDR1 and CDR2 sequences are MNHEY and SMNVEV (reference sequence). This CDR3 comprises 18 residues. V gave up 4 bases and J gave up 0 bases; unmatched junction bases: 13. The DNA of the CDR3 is TGTGCCAGCAGTTCCATAGGGGGGACAGGAACCATGAACACTGAAGCTTTCTTT. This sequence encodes CASSSIGGTGTMNTEAFF.

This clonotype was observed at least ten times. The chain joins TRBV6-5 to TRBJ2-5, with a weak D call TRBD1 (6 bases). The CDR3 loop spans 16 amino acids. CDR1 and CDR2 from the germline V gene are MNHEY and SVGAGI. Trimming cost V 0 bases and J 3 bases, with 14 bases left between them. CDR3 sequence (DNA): TGTGCCAGCAGTTACTCGATACAGGGAACCGAAGAGACCCAGTACTTC. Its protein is CASSYSIQGTEETQYF.

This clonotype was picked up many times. CDR3 in DNA: TGTGCCAGCAGTGAACTAGGGAGCTCCTATAATTCACCCCTCCACTTT. Protein product: CASSELGSSYNSPLHF. The rearrangement uses TRBV2 and TRBJ1-6, with D unresolved. Per the germline V gene, CDR1 is SNHLY and CDR2 is FYNNEI. The CDR3 totals 16 residues. Trimming took 2 bases from V and 0 from J, leaving 8 bases between them.

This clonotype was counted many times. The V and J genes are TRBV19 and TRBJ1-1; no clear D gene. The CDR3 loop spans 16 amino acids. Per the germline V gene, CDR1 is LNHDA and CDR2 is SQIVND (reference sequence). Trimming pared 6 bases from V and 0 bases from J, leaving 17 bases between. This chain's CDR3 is CASSPEDGLMNTEAFF. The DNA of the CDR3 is TGTGCCAGTAGCCCGGAGGACGGACTAATGAACACTGAAGCTTTCTTT.

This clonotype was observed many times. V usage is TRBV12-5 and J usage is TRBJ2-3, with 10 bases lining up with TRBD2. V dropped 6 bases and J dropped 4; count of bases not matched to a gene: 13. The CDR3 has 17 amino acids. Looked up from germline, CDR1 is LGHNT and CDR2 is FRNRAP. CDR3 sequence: CASGKETSGPHPDTQYF. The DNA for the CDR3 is TGTGCTAGTGGGAAGGAGACTAGCGGGCCACACCCAGATACGCAGTATTTT.

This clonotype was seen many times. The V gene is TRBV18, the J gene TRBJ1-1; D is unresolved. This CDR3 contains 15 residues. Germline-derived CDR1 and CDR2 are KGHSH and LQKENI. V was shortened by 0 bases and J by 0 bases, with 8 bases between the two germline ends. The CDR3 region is CASSPPPYMNTEAFF. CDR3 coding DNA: TGTGCCAGCTCACCACCTCCCTACATGAACACTGAAGCTTTCTTT. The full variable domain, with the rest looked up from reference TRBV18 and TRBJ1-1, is NAGVMQNPRHLVRRRGQEARLRCSPMKGHSHVYWYRQLPEEGLKFMVYLQKENIIDESGMPKERFSAEFPKEGPSILRIQQVVRGDSAAYFCASSPPPYMNTEAFFGQGTRLTVV.

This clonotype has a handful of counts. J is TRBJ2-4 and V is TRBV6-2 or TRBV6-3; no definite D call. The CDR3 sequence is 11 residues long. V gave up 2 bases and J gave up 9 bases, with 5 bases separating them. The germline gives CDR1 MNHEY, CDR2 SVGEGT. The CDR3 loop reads CASSYPGIQYF. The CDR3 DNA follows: TGTGCCAGCAGTTACCCCGGCATTCAGTACTTC.

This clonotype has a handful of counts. The CDR3 loop is CAWQGTYEQYF. The DNA for the CDR3 is TGTGCCTGGCAGGGTACCTACGAGCAGTACTTC. This chain joins TRBV30 and TRBJ2-7; D perhaps matches TRBD1 (5 bases). Deletions cut 5 bases from V and 2 bases from J, with 7 bases between. The CDR3 totals 11 residues. From germline, CDR1 is GTSNPN and CDR2 SVGIG (reference sequence).

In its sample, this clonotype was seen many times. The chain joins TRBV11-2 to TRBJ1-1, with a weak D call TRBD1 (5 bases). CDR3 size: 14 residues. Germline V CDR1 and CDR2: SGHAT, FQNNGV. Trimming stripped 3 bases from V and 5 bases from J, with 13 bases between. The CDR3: CASSFGATVTEAFF. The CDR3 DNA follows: TGTGCCAGCAGCTTTGGGGCTACCGTTACTGAAGCTTTCTTT. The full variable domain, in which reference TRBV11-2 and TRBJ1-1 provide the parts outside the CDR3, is EAGVAQSPRYKIIEKRQSVAFWCNPISGHATLYWYQQILGQGPKLLIQFQNNGVVDDSQLPKDRFSAERLKGVDSTLKIQPAKLEDSAVYLCASSFGATVTEAFFGQGTRLTVV.

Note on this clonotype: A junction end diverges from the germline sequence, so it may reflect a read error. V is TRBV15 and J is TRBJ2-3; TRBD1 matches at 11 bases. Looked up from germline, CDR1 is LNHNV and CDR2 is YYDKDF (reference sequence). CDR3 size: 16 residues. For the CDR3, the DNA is TGTGCCACCAGCATCGGACAGGGGGCTTTGACAGATATGCAGTATTTT. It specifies CATSIGQGALTDMQYF.

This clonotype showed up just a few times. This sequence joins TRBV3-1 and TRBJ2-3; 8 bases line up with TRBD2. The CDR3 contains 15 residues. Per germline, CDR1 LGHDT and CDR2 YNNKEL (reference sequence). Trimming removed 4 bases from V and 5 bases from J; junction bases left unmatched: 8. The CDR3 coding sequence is TGTGCCAGCAGCCTTAGAGCGGGGGTTGGAGATACGCAGTATTTT. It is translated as CASSLRAGVGDTQYF.

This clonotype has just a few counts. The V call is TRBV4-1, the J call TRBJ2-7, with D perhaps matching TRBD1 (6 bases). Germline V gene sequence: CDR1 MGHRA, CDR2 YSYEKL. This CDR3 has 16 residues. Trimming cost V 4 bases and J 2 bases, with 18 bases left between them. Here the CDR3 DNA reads TGCGCCAGCAGCCCTACCTACAGGGAGACCGCCTACGAGCAGTACTTC. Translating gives CASSPTYRETAYEQYF.